The 23 T cell receptor beta chains listed next were all sequenced from one sample in a study of human T cells and chemical hapten exposure (dated by TCRdb to about 2021). The sample's time point label is to be understood as: healthy volunteer bleed at 2 weeks. Total RNA was extracted from unfractionated whole blood collected in Tempus Blood RNA tubes. Library preparation used RACE. TCRdb records NextSeq 500 as the sequencer. The public reads were reanalyzed by TCRdb: fastp trimming at Q25, MiXCR alignment, in-frame beta chains only. Rows with a matching CDR3 protein are joined into one entry that keeps the most common DNA and genes. In this sample the table shows approximately 44,000 distinct CDR3 sequences, almost 4.5% of which occur a single time. Around 5.8% of the sample is in the top ten clones. Sequencing input: whole blood. These receptor sequences come from a human donor in good health. Some clones in this sample may be carry-over from other donors' samples.

The table lists this clonotype with many counts. V usage is TRBV6-4 and J usage is TRBJ2-3, with D hard to call. This CDR3 is built from 14 residues. The ends were cut back, 3 bases at V and 0 bases at J, with 7 bases in the middle. Germline CDR1 is MRHNA and CDR2 is SNTAGT. The CDR3 nucleotides are TGTGCCAGCAGTGAAGCTTCTAGCACAGATACGCAGTATTTT. Translating it yields CASSEASSTDTQYF.

This clonotype showed up many times. V gene TRBV29-1 combines with J gene TRBJ2-2; D gene ambiguous. Germline V CDR1 and CDR2: SQVTM, ANQGSEA. This CDR3 is 12 amino acids long. Trimming left V 4 bases short and J 6 bases short, with 9 bases between. CDR3: CSVVGKSGELFF. CDR3 in DNA: TGCAGCGTTGTGGGGAAGTCCGGGGAGCTGTTTTTT.

This clonotype was recorded at least ten times. The chain recombines TRBV11-2 with TRBJ2-7; TRBD2 is a possible D gene (6 bases). Germline-derived CDR1 and CDR2 are SGHAT and FQNNGV. Trimming took 0 bases from V and 2 from J, leaving 11 bases between them. The length of the CDR3 is 15 residues. This CDR3 reads CASSLERDSPYEQYF. The CDR3 DNA sequence: TGTGCCAGCAGCTTAGAACGGGACTCCCCCTACGAGCAGTACTTC.

At least ten counts were recorded for this clonotype. This rearrangement joins TRBV7-8 to TRBJ1-4; D uncertain. Trimming shortened V by 0 bases and J by 8 bases, and 19 bases separated the two germline ends. Germline lookup yields CDR1 SGHVS and CDR2 FQNEAQ. CDR3 length: 17 residues. CDR3 residues: CASSLALGRRAGEKLFF. The CDR3 DNA sequence: TGTGCCAGCAGCTTAGCTCTTGGGCGGAGGGCGGGAGAAAAACTGTTTTTT.

This clonotype was detected many times. The chain employs TRBV20-1 and TRBJ2-3, with 8 nucleotides matching TRBD2. Trimming at V came to 3 bases and at J to 4 bases, leaving 3 bases not matched to a gene. Germline V gene sequence: CDR1 DFQATT, CDR2 SNEGSKA (reference sequence). This CDR3 is built from 13 residues. The DNA for the CDR3 is TGCAGTGCTAGTAAGCGGGAGTCAGATACGCAGTATTTT. Protein product: CSASKRESDTQYF.

This clonotype occurred many times. The chain links TRBV3-1 to TRBJ1-5; possibly TRBD1 for D (5 bases). The CDR3 consists of 16 residues. The V end lost 0 bases, the J end lost 2 bases, and 11 bases lay between the germline ends. Germline CDR1 is LGHDT and CDR2 is YNNKEL (reference sequence). CDR3 protein: CASSQDAGVGNQPQHF. The CDR3 bases are TGTGCCAGCAGCCAAGATGCGGGGGTGGGCAATCAGCCCCAGCATTTT.

V usage is TRBV28 and J usage is TRBJ2-3; 11 nucleotides align to TRBD2. The junction had 3 bases not matched to a gene; V was cut back by 3 bases and J by 1 base. The CDR3 consists of 16 residues. The germline CDR1 and CDR2 sequences are MDHEN and SYDVKM. The CDR3 region is CASSFPLAGGTDTQYF. In nucleotides, the CDR3 is TGTGCCAGCAGTTTCCCACTAGCGGGAGGCACAGATACGCAGTATTTT.

This clonotype was picked up many times. V is TRBV3-1 and J is TRBJ2-5; TRBD2 agrees at 8 bases. V shed 3 bases, J shed 5 bases, and the junction held 14 bases outside the gene matches. The germline V gene encodes CDR1 LGHDT and CDR2 YNNKEL (reference sequence). This CDR3 region has 17 residues. CDR3 bases: TGTGCCAGCAGCCACCGAACTTTGCGGGAGGCAAGGGAGACCCAGTACTTC. Protein sequence: CASSHRTLREARETQYF.

The rearrangement links TRBV7-9 to TRBJ2-2, with 13 bases matching TRBD2. J was trimmed by 6 bases and V by 5 bases; bases with no gene match: 6. The CDR3 consists of 16 residues. Germline loops: CDR1 SEHNR, CDR2 FQNEAQ (reference sequence). In DNA, the CDR3 is TGTGCCAGCAGCACCCGGACTAGCGGGGGATCCGGGGAGCTGTTTTTT. Encoded protein: CASSTRTSGGSGELFF. The full variable domain, rest sourced from reference TRBV7-9 and TRBJ2-2, is DTGVSQNPRHKITKRGQNVTFRCDPISEHNRLYWYRQTLGQGPEFLTYFQNEAQLEKSRLLSDRFSAERPKGSFSTLEIQRTEQGDSAMYLCASSTRTSGGSGELFFGEGSRLTVL.

This clonotype was recorded at least ten times. J is TRBJ1-1 and V is TRBV29-1; the match to TRBD1 covers 7 bases. This CDR3 has 14 residues. The germline V gene encodes CDR1 SQVTM and CDR2 ANQGSEA. Trimming at V came to 6 bases and at J to 1 base, leaving 8 bases not matched to a gene. As DNA, the CDR3 is TGCAGCGTCACAGACAGGGTCGGGAACACTGAAGCTTTCTTT. It specifies CSVTDRVGNTEAFF.

This clonotype was observed many times. The J gene is TRBJ1-1, the V gene TRBV7-8; 9 positions match TRBD1. V lost 4 bases and J lost 6; bases outside the gene matches: 12. The CDR3 loop spans 16 amino acids. CDR1 and CDR2 (germline): SGHVS, FQNEAQ. CDR3 sequence reads: CASSSSSGTGLAEAFF. The CDR3 nucleotides are TGTGCCAGCAGCTCATCCTCCGGGACAGGGTTGGCTGAAGCTTTCTTT.

This clonotype showed up many times. This chain links TRBV7-8 with TRBJ1-1; no clear D. Germline CDR1 SGHVS, CDR2 FQNEAQ. This CDR3 is 12 amino acids long. Trimming pared 1 base from V and 5 bases from J, leaving 5 bases between. CDR3 in amino acids: CASSLDGTEAFF. The CDR3 bases are TGTGCCAGCAGCTTAGACGGGACTGAAGCTTTCTTT.

Only a few counts were recorded for this clonotype. This chain connects TRBV12-3 or TRBV12-4 to TRBJ2-3; no definite D call. CDR3 length: 12 amino acids. The V and J ends lost 0 bases and 9 bases respectively, with 7 bases between them. The CDR3 loop is CASSLAGWTQYF. CDR3 nucleotide sequence: TGTGCCAGCAGTTTAGCGGGATGGACGCAGTATTTT.

In its sample, this clonotype was seen a few times. V gene TRBV6-1 combines with J gene TRBJ2-2; weak D call: TRBD1 (5 bases). Looked up from germline, CDR1 is MNHNS and CDR2 is SASEGT. Trimming took off 3 bases at V and 5 bases at J, with 16 bases between the two ends. The CDR3 totals 16 residues. The CDR3 DNA is TGTGCCAGCAGTGACAACAGGCCTCCTATAACCGGGGAGCTGTTTTTT. Its translation: CASSDNRPPITGELFF.

This clonotype was seen at least ten times. The chain uses TRBV6-5 and TRBJ2-1, with 7 bases aligning to TRBD1. V dropped 4 bases and J dropped 6; count of bases not matched to a gene: 6. The CDR3 totals 14 residues. CDR1 MNHEY and CDR2 SVGAGI come from the germline V gene. In DNA form, the CDR3 reads TGTGCCAGCAGTTCAAGAAGGGGGCGCAATGAGCAGTTCTTC. Translated, it gives CASSSRRGRNEQFF.

This clonotype was seen repeatedly, ten times or more. The rearrangement links TRBV29-1 to TRBJ1-6; D gene unclear. The CDR3 has 23 residues. Germline V gene sequence: CDR1 SQVTM, CDR2 ANQGSEA. Deletions cut 3 bases from V and 2 bases from J, with 35 bases between. The CDR3 sequence: CSVDEYNTEITDPPSAYNSPLHF. In DNA, the CDR3 is TGCAGCGTTGATGAGTACAACACGGAGATCACGGACCCCCCGAGTGCCTATAATTCACCCCTCCACTTT.

This clonotype was detected a few times. In nucleotides, the CDR3 is TGTGCCAGCTCACCTGGATCCACTTACTGGGATTGGACAGATACGCAGTATTTT. Translation: CASSPGSTYWDWTDTQYF. The rearrangement joins TRBV18 to TRBJ2-3; the D is unclear. In germline, CDR1 is KGHSH, CDR2 LQKENI. Trimming took 3 bases from V and 3 from J, leaving 22 bases between them. The CDR3 runs to 18 residues.

In this sample, this clonotype turned up many times. J is TRBJ2-7 and V is TRBV6-2 or TRBV6-3; a possible D gene is TRBD2 (6 bases). V was clipped by 7 bases and J by 1 base, with 11 bases between them. The CDR3 has 13 residues. Per the germline V gene, CDR1 is MNHEY and CDR2 is SVGEGT. This CDR3 is CASNLLASYEQYF. CDR3 bases: TGTGCCAGCAACCTACTAGCTTCCTACGAGCAGTACTTC.

This clonotype was recorded a few times. V is TRBV11-2 and J is TRBJ2-2, with 10 positions matching TRBD2. Germline assignment: CDR1 SGHAT and CDR2 FQNNGV. Trimming cost V 4 bases and J 6 bases; bases outside gene matches: 2. The CDR3 runs 14 residues. In nucleotides, the CDR3 is TGTGCCAGCAGCTCTAGCGGGAGTTCCGGGGAGCTGTTTTTT. It translates to CASSSSGSSGELFF.

The chain is built from TRBV27 and TRBJ1-2; no clear D. The CDR3 has 15 amino acids. Germline CDR1 is MNHEY and CDR2 is SMNVEV (reference sequence). Trimming pared 2 bases from V and 2 bases from J, leaving 12 bases between. The CDR3 here is CASSLKGPGNYGYTF. The CDR3 DNA is TGTGCCAGCAGTTTAAAGGGTCCGGGGAACTATGGCTACACCTTC.

This clonotype was observed at least ten times. This chain connects TRBV20-1 to TRBJ2-1; D possibly matches TRBD1 or TRBD2 (5 bases each). Per the germline V gene, CDR1 is DFQATT and CDR2 is SNEGSKA (reference sequence). The CDR3 runs 16 residues. Trimming removed 3 bases from V and 0 bases from J, with 15 bases in between. This CDR3 reads CSARKPYGGSYNEQFF. Written as DNA, the CDR3 is TGCAGTGCTAGGAAACCCTATGGGGGCTCCTACAATGAGCAGTTCTTC.

This clonotype appeared a few times. The gene calls are TRBV4-2 and TRBJ2-1, with 8 bases matching TRBD1. Germline CDR1 LGHNA, CDR2 YNFKEQ. The CDR3 covers 15 residues. V shed 5 bases, J shed 1 base, and the junction held 4 bases outside the gene matches. CDR3 bases: TGTGCCAGCAGCGCTAGGACAGGGTCCTACAATGAGCAGTTCTTC. Translation: CASSARTGSYNEQFF.

This clonotype was found a few times. The rearrangement joins TRBV6-5 to TRBJ2-3; 11 nucleotides agree with TRBD2. Germline loops: CDR1 MNHEY, CDR2 SVGAGI. The CDR3 totals 16 residues. Unmatched junction bases numbered 1, after V lost 0 bases and J lost 2 bases. CDR3 region: CASSYSTSGVTDTQYF. The CDR3 coding sequence is TGTGCCAGCAGTTACTCGACTAGCGGGGTCACAGATACGCAGTATTTT.